The 19 T cell receptor beta chains presented below share a single source sample, sequenced in a study of blood T cell repertoires in COVID-19. The repertoire was sequenced with immunoSEQ multiplex PCR; TCRdb's copy has only in-frame clones and lacks some. The sample lists about 210,000 clones, 75% to 90% occurring once. The sequencing sample was made of peripheral blood. The origin of the receptors is a woman between 40 and 55 years old with acute or convalescent COVID-19.

The chain carries TRBV30 and TRBJ2-3; 7 bases match TRBD1. V dropped 3 bases and J dropped 0; count of bases not matched to a gene: 6. Germline V gene data show CDR1 as GTSNPN and CDR2 as SVGIG (reference sequence). The CDR3 sequence is 15 residues long. CDR3 amino acids: CAWSPGQLSTDTQYF. The CDR3 region has the DNA TGTGCCTGGAGCCCGGGACAGCTAAGCACAGATACGCAGTATTTT.

The chain recombines TRBV30 with TRBJ1-1; no definite D call. This CDR3 has 13 residues. Trimming removed 2 bases from V and 4 bases from J, with 11 bases in between. CDR1 is GTSNPN, CDR2 SVGIG, per germline (reference sequence). The CDR3: CAWSNTALTEAFF. The CDR3 DNA follows: TGTGCCTGGAGTAACACAGCACTCACTGAAGCTTTCTTT. The variable domain in full, with the rest retrieved from reference TRBV30 and TRBJ1-1, is SQTIHQWPATLVQPVGSPLSLECTVEGTSNPNLYWYRQAAGRGLQLLFYSVGIGQISSEVPQNLSASRPQDRQFILSSKKLLLSDSGFYLCAWSNTALTEAFFGQGTRLTVV.

V usage is TRBV2 and J usage is TRBJ2-3; 10 nucleotides align to TRBD1. The CDR3 spans 16 residues. J was trimmed by 6 bases and V by 5 bases; bases with no gene match: 11. CDR1 and CDR2 (germline): SNHLY, FYNNEI. DNA for the CDR3: TGTGCCAGCAGTCTAGCCGGACAGGGGGTTAGTGATACGCAGTATTTT. It translates to CASSLAGQGVSDTQYF.

The chain has TRBV7-2 and TRBJ2-5; 11 bases are a match to TRBD2. The germline gives CDR1 SGHTA, CDR2 FQGNSA. CDR3 length: 16 residues. V lost 0 bases and J lost 3; bases outside the gene matches: 3. CDR3 DNA sequence: TGTGCCAGCAGCTTAGCGTTAGCGGGGGGGGAAGAGACCCAGTACTTC. This codes for CASSLALAGGEETQYF.

The chain joins TRBV4-1 to TRBJ2-5; TRBD1 agrees at 8 bases. Germline V lookup: CDR1 MGHRA, CDR2 YSYEKL. The V segment lost 5 bases and the J segment 3 bases; nucleotides outside the gene matches: 8. This CDR3 is 15 amino acids long. CDR3 in amino acids: CASSAWAGGEETQYF. CDR3 DNA: TGCGCCAGCAGCGCATGGGCAGGGGGCGAAGAGACCCAGTACTTC.

The chain uses TRBV19 and TRBJ1-1; D unresolved. Germline values: CDR1 LNHDA, CDR2 SQIVND (reference sequence). V was pared by 4 bases and J by 1 base, with 4 bases between. This CDR3 is 12 amino acids long. The CDR3 DNA is TGTGCCAGTAGTACTTGGAACACTGAAGCTTTCTTT. Its translation is CASSTWNTEAFF.

CDR3 in DNA: TGCAGCGTTGCCCCCCGGGTGGGAAACACCATATATTTT. Translation: CSVAPRVGNTIYF. The rearrangement links TRBV29-1 to TRBJ1-3; D call uncertain. Trimming took 4 bases from V and 4 from J, leaving 11 bases between them. The CDR3 is 13 residues long. Germline V gene sequence: CDR1 SQVTM, CDR2 ANQGSEA. Combining the CDR3 with reference TRBV29-1 and TRBJ1-3 gives the whole variable domain SAVISQKPSRDICQRGTSLTIQCQVDSQVTMMFWYRQQPGQSLTLIATANQGSEATYESGFVIDKFPISRPNLTFSTLTVSNMSPEDSSIYLCSVAPRVGNTIYFGEGSWLTVV.

This rearrangement joins TRBV9 to TRBJ1-3; D gene ambiguous. Germline CDR1 reads SGDLS; CDR2 reads YYNGEE. V was pared by 1 base and J by 0 bases, with 17 bases between. The CDR3 is made up of 18 amino acids. Here the CDR3 DNA reads TGTGCCAGCAGCGTATGGATGGGAGATGGGGTCTCTGGAAACACCATATATTTT. Amino acid sequence: CASSVWMGDGVSGNTIYF.

This clone came up once. This CDR3 is CAIRAVGGQGGRDTQYF. CDR3 coding DNA: TGTGCCATCAGAGCCGTAGGAGGACAGGGGGGCAGGGATACGCAGTATTTT. This chain links TRBV10-3 with TRBJ2-3, with TRBD1 identical over 10 bases. CDR1 ENHRY and CDR2 SYGVKD come from the germline V gene. Trimming took 6 bases from V and 6 from J; bases not matched to a gene: 15. This CDR3 comprises 17 residues.

V gene TRBV9 combines with J gene TRBJ1-1, with a tentative D call TRBD1 (6 bases). The CDR3 length is 16 residues. Trimming removed 4 bases from V and 0 bases from J, with 16 bases in between. Germline assignment: CDR1 SGDLS and CDR2 YYNGEE. The CDR3 spells CASSPPGRGLNTEAFF. In DNA, the CDR3 is TGTGCCAGCAGCCCCCCGGGGAGGGGGTTGAACACTGAAGCTTTCTTT.

The CDR3 is CASSFGWGPANTGELFF. The CDR3 region has the DNA TGTGCCAGCAGCTTTGGTTGGGGGCCCGCGAACACCGGGGAGCTGTTTTTT. The chain recombines TRBV5-6 with TRBJ2-2; a weak D match, TRBD1 (6 bases). The CDR3 consists of 17 residues. Per the germline V gene, CDR1 is SGHDT and CDR2 is YYEEEE. The V end was cut by 2 bases, the J end by 0 bases, with 14 bases between.

The V call is TRBV11-3, the J call TRBJ1-2; D unclear. The V end lost 5 bases, the J end lost 10 bases, and 17 bases lay between the germline ends. The CDR3 length is 13 residues. Germline values: CDR1 SGHNT, CDR2 YENEEA. CDR3 in DNA: TGTGCCAGCAGCGGAACCGGGAGCTCGGACTACACCTTC. It encodes CASSGTGSSDYTF.

This clone has a handful of counts. The V call is TRBV6-4, the J call TRBJ2-1; D is ambiguous. V lost 0 bases to trimming and J lost 4 bases, with 4 bases between them. Germline-derived CDR1 and CDR2 are MRHNA and SNTAGT. The CDR3 consists of 13 residues. CDR3 amino acids: CASSDSQYNEQFF. The CDR3 DNA is TGTGCCAGCAGTGACTCACAGTACAATGAGCAGTTCTTC.

This chain links TRBV6-4 with TRBJ2-7; 7 nucleotides line up with TRBD1. The V segment lost 2 bases and the J segment 2 bases; nucleotides outside the gene matches: 12. The CDR3 runs 17 residues. Germline CDR1 MRHNA, CDR2 SNTAGT. The CDR3 loop reads CASSDPSQGRNTYEQYV. Here the CDR3 DNA reads TGTGCCAGCAGTGACCCCTCACAGGGGCGAAACACCTACGAGCAGTACGTC.

The chain has TRBV6-5 and TRBJ2-1, with TRBD2 identical over 15 bases. The CDR3 loop spans 14 amino acids. V lost 9 bases to trimming and J lost 6 bases; unmatched junction nucleotides: 3. Looked up from germline, CDR1 is MNHEY and CDR2 is SVGAGI. CDR3 loop: CASRTSGGANEQFF. CDR3 nucleotides: TGTGCCAGTCGGACTAGCGGGGGGGCCAATGAGCAGTTCTTC.

V and J are TRBV4-2 and TRBJ2-5; possibly TRBD2 for D (6 bases). This CDR3 contains 15 residues. Trimming left V 0 bases short and J 4 bases short, with 12 bases between. The germline V gene encodes CDR1 LGHNA and CDR2 YNFKEQ. Here the CDR3 DNA reads TGTGCCAGCAGCCAAGATTTGCGGGGTGGAGAGACCCAGTACTTC. It encodes CASSQDLRGGETQYF.

The V gene is TRBV11-3, the J gene TRBJ2-6; 7 nucleotides match TRBD1. The germline gives CDR1 SGHNT, CDR2 YENEEA. There are 16 residues in the CDR3. J was trimmed by 4 bases and V by 5 bases; bases with no gene match: 8. The CDR3 DNA reads as TGTGCCAGCAGCCCCACAGGGGCGCCAGGGGCCAACGTCCTGACTTTC. Amino acids: CASSPTGAPGANVLTF.

V is TRBV4-1 and J is TRBJ2-3; 9 nucleotides line up with TRBD1. The germline gives CDR1 MGHRA, CDR2 YSYEKL. CDR3 size: 15 residues. J gave up 6 bases and V 3 bases, and 7 bases lay outside the gene matches. CDR3 in DNA: TGCGCCAGCAGCCAGCATGGGACAGGGCCCGATACGCAGTATTTT. Translating gives CASSQHGTGPDTQYF.

The chain's CDR3 is CASSPTSGTYNEQFF. CDR3 in DNA: TGTGCCAGCAGCCCAACTAGCGGAACCTACAATGAGCAGTTCTTC. This chain connects TRBV7-3 to TRBJ2-1; TRBD2 matches at 8 bases. J lost 2 bases, V lost 5 bases, and 5 bases had no gene match. The germline V gene has CDR1 SGHTA and CDR2 FQGTGA. The CDR3 contains 15 residues. Using reference TRBV7-3 and TRBJ2-1 for the parts outside the CDR3, the full variable domain is GAGVSQTPSNKVTEKGKYVELRCDPISGHTALYWYRQSLGQGPEFLIYFQGTGAADDSGLPNDRFFAVRPEGSVSTLKIQRTERGDSAVYLCASSPTSGTYNEQFFGPGTRLTVL.